This T cell receptor beta chain derives from a study of cytomegalovirus exposure and HLA in healthy donors. The PCR contained 60 Vbeta and 13 Jbeta primers. Using immunoSEQ multiplex PCR, the repertoire was profiled, and TCRdb retains in-frame clones only, with some absent. The sample records about 300,000 clones, 86% being singletons. This CDR3 is 16 amino acids long. V was clipped by 3 bases and J by 0 bases; unmatched bases: 7. Germline V gives CDR1 MNHEY, CDR2 SVGAGI. This receptor was identified in a man in his forties in good health and CMV-seropositive. The specimen was PBMCs. The J gene is TRBJ1-2, the V gene TRBV6-5, with 7 bases matching TRBD1. CDR3 nucleotide sequence: TGTGCCAGCAGTTATGAACAGGGGACCACTAACTATGGCTACACCTTC. This translates into CASSYEQGTTNYGYTF.